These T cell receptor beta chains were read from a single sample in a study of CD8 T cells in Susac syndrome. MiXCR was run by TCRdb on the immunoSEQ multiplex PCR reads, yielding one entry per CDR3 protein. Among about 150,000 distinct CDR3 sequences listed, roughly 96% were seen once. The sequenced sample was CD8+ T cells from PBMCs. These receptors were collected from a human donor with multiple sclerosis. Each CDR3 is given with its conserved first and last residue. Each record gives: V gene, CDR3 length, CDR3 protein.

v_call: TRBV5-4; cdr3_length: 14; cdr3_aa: CASSFGGGNTEAFF
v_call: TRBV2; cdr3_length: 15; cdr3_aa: CASLPVQGVNTEAFF
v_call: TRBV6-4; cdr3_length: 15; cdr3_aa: CASSDGVGAGDTQYF
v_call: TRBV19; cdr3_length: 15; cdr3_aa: CASSWGTGLNTEAFF
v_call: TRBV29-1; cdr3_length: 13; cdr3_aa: CSVEVNVRDGYTF
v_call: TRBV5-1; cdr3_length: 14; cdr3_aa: CASSLAPGGTEAFF
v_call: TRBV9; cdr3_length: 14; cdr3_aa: CASSDGTANTEAFF
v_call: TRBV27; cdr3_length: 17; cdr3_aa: CASSLSVRAGEHYGYTF
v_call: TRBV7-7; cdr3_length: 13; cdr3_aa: CASSSRLNQPQHF
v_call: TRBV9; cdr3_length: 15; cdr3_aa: CASSASGANYNEQFF
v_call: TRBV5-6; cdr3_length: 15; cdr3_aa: CASSLIAGGRNEQFF
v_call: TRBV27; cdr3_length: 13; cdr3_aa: CASSSRPNYGYTF
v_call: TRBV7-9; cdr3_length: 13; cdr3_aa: CASRIPGYNEQFF
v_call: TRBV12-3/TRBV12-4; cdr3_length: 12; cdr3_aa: CASSLGTFEAFF
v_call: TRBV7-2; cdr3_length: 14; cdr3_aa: CASSLGGLQETQYF
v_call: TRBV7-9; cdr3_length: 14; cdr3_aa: CASSTGVGTGELFF
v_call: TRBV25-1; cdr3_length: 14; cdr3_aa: CASSWSSRYNEQFF
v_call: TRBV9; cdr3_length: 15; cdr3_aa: CASSVFGPNTGELFF
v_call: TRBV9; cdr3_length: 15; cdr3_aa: CASTLFGGISDEQYF
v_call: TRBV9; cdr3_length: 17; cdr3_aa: CASSVSGLAGYTDTQYF
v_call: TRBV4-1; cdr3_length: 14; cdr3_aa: CASSQVDRAYGYTF
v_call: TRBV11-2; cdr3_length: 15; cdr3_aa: CASSPGGRSYNEQFF
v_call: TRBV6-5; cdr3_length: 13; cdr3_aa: CASSFRPDNEQFF
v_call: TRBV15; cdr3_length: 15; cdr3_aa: CATSRDAGGPDTQYF
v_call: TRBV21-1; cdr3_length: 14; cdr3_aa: CASSKVEDNGTQYF
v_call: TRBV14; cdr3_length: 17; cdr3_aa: CASSQDLYRQNTGELFF
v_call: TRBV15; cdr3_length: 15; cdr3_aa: CATSRVQGTNYGYTF
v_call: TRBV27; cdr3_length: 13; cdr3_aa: CASSPTTGPEQFF
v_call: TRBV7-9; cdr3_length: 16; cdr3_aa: CASSLASAGGTGEQYF
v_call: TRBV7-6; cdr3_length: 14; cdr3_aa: CASSSTDMNTEAFF
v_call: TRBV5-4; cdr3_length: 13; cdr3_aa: CASSPSEGNEQFF
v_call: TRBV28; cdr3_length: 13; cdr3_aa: CASSFLQNTEAFF
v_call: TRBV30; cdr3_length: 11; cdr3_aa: CAWEPGPKTFF
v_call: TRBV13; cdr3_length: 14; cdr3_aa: CASSYTGAAYEQYF
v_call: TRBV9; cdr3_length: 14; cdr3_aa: CASSVYADTDTQYF
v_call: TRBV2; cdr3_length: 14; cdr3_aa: CASRRGQGGDTQYF
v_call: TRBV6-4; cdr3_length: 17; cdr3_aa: CASSGTSGGATDNEQFF
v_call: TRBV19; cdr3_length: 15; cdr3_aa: CASSAHPNSYNEQFF
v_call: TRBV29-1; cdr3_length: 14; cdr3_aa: CSGEGLAGDNEQFF
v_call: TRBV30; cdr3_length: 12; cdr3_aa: CAWLKGADTQYF
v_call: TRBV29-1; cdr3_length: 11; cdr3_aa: CSVDRTQEAFF
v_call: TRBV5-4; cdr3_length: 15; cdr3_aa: CASSPLTGAGDTQYF
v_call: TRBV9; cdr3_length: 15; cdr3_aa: CASSVEGNSGNTIYF
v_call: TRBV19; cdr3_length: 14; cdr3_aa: CASSTARNSYGYTF